This entry lists 21 T cell receptor beta chains sequenced from one sample in a study of blood T cell repertoires in COVID-19. Here immunoSEQ multiplex PCR was the method, and the copy in TCRdb shows in-frame clones only, minus some. The sample shows around 230,000 clones, roughly 79% of them seen only once. Sequences were obtained from PBMCs or T cells enriched from blood (not recorded which). The receptor set was obtained from a man aged 40-49 years who had recovered from COVID-19.

With respect to this clone: The sample has other DNA sequences that encode this CDR3 too. The chain is built from TRBV19 and TRBJ2-5; D unresolved. V dropped 6 bases and J dropped 3 bases, with 5 bases sitting between them. The CDR3 is 11 residues long. The V gene's germline CDR1 is LNHDA and CDR2 SQIVND (reference sequence). The CDR3 nucleotides are TGTGCCAGTAGCCTTGAAGAGACCCAGTACTTC. Protein: CASSLEETQYF. The full variable domain, completed using reference TRBV19 and TRBJ2-5, is DGGITQSPKYLFRKEGQNVTLSCEQNLNHDAMYWYRQDPGQGLRLIYYSQIVNDFQKGDIAEGYSVSREKKESFPLTVTSAQKNPTAFYLCASSLEETQYFGPGTRLLVL.

The chain carries TRBV12-5 and TRBJ2-1; TRBD2 matches at 12 bases. After removal of 5 bases from V and 7 bases from J, the junction contained 12 bases not matched to a gene. The CDR3 spans 17 residues. Looked up from germline, CDR1 is LGHNT and CDR2 is FRNRAP. CDR3: CASGPDKTSGRGNEQFF. In nucleotides, the CDR3 is TGTGCTAGTGGTCCCGATAAGACTAGCGGGAGAGGTAATGAGCAGTTCTTC.

This clone was seen a few times. V is TRBV24-1 and J is TRBJ1-1, with 8 bases identical to TRBD1. Trimming at V came to 3 bases and at J to 3 bases, leaving 5 bases not matched to a gene. CDR3 length: 15 residues. CDR1 and CDR2 from the germline V gene are KGHDR and SFDVKD. The CDR3 nucleotides read TGTGCCACCAGTGATGGGAGGACAGGGCACACTGAAGCTTTCTTT. It is translated as CATSDGRTGHTEAFF.

The J gene is TRBJ1-2, the V gene TRBV6-5; 9 bases align to TRBD1. The junction had 5 bases not matched to a gene; V was cut back by 0 bases and J by 6 bases. The CDR3 spans 15 residues. Germline values: CDR1 MNHEY, CDR2 SVGAGI. The CDR3 coding sequence is TGTGCCAGCAGTTACTCGGGGACAGGGTGGAATGGCTACACCTTC. Its protein is CASSYSGTGWNGYTF.

This clone was picked up a small number of times. The genes are TRBV5-1 and TRBJ2-7; D might be TRBD1 (6 bases). There are 14 residues in the CDR3. V shed 0 bases and J shed 0 bases, with 7 bases lying between them. Per the germline V gene, CDR1 is SGHRS and CDR2 is YFSETQ. The CDR3 spells CASSLDRDSYEQYF. The CDR3 DNA sequence: TGCGCCAGCAGCTTGGACAGGGACTCCTACGAGCAGTACTTC.

V usage is TRBV5-1 and J usage is TRBJ2-7; D remains unclear. Germline V CDR1 and CDR2: SGHRS, YFSETQ. CDR3 length: 13 amino acids. Trimming left V 1 base short and J 4 bases short, with 9 bases between. The CDR3 region has the DNA TGCGCCAGCAGCTTGAGAGGAGCTTACGAGCAGTACTTC. Translating gives CASSLRGAYEQYF.

The rearrangement links TRBV27 to TRBJ1-6; TRBD1 is a possible D gene (5 bases). CDR1 is MNHEY and CDR2 is SMNVEV in the germline V gene (reference sequence). The ends were cut back, 6 bases at V and 0 bases at J, with 18 bases in the middle. The CDR3 sequence is 18 residues long. The CDR3 loop is CASSPNRLLHSYNSPLHF. Written as DNA, the CDR3 is TGTGCCAGCAGCCCAAACAGGCTACTCCACTCCTATAATTCACCCCTCCACTTT.

J is TRBJ1-2 and V is TRBV2, with D possibly being TRBD1 (5 bases). Trimming took 6 bases from V and 6 from J, leaving 17 bases between them. CDR3 size: 14 residues. From germline, CDR1 is SNHLY and CDR2 FYNNEI. This chain's CDR3 is CASSPGRGRDGYTF. For the CDR3, the DNA is TGTGCCAGCAGCCCAGGGCGGGGGAGGGATGGCTACACCTTC.

The rearrangement uses TRBV4-2 and TRBJ2-5; D possibly corresponds to TRBD1 (6 bases). CDR1 and CDR2 (germline): LGHNA, YNFKEQ. CDR3 length equals 14 residues. Trimming stripped 3 bases from V and 5 bases from J, with 13 bases between. The CDR3 sequence: CASSHEQGRETQYF. The CDR3 DNA reads as TGTGCCAGCAGCCATGAACAGGGTCGGGAGACCCAGTACTTC.

CDR3 sequence: CASSVEGTENTGELFF. DNA of the CDR3: TGTGCCAGCAGCGTAGAGGGGACAGAGAACACCGGGGAGCTGTTTTTT. The chain links TRBV9 to TRBJ2-2; the match to TRBD1 covers 7 bases. Germline CDR1 reads SGDLS; CDR2 reads YYNGEE. V shed 0 bases and J 1 base; nucleotides not matched to a gene: 3. CDR3 size: 16 residues.

The CDR3 reads CASSVAGLAYNEQFF. In nucleotides, the CDR3 is TGTGCCAGCAGCGTGGCGGGACTAGCGTACAATGAGCAGTTCTTC. This chain joins TRBV6-2 or TRBV6-3 and TRBJ2-1, with 10 bases aligning to TRBD2. Per the germline V gene, CDR1 is MNHEY and CDR2 is SVGEGT. This CDR3 is 15 amino acids long. V lost 6 bases to trimming and J lost 4 bases; unmatched junction nucleotides: 6.

This sequence joins TRBV29-1 and TRBJ2-5; 10 bases agree with TRBD1. Germline CDR1 is SQVTM and CDR2 is ANQGSEA. The CDR3 runs to 13 residues. Losses at the gene ends were 6 bases for V and 2 bases for J; bases not matched to a gene: 3. The CDR3 loop is CSVGTGVQETQYF. CDR3 DNA: TGCAGCGTAGGGACAGGGGTACAAGAGACCCAGTACTTC.

The genes are TRBV14 and TRBJ2-7; the D gene is possibly TRBD1 (5 bases). Trimming removed 0 bases at V and 6 bases at J, with 18 bases between. Germline V gives CDR1 SGHDN, CDR2 FVKESK. The CDR3 covers 16 residues. CDR3 DNA sequence: TGTGCCAGCAGCCAAGATTTAGGGGTTGGCTCCATCGAGCAGTACTTC. It specifies CASSQDLGVGSIEQYF.

V is TRBV10-1 and J is TRBJ2-3, with 7 bases aligning to TRBD2. Per the germline V gene, CDR1 is WNHNN and CDR2 is SYGVQD (reference sequence). CDR3 length: 16 amino acids. V was pared by 4 bases and J by 2 bases, with 9 bases of the junction left unmatched. For the CDR3, the DNA is TGCGCCAGCAGTGGCCCCCAGCGGGGCCCCACAGATACGCAGTATTTT. Residues: CASSGPQRGPTDTQYF.

The sample holds a few counts of this clone. V usage is TRBV4-2 and J usage is TRBJ1-1; D is perhaps TRBD1 (5 bases). Per germline, CDR1 LGHNA and CDR2 YNFKEQ. The germline V and J ends were trimmed by 0 bases and 4 bases, with 6 bases remaining between them. This CDR3 has 13 amino acids. The CDR3 here is CASSQDRGTEAFF. The CDR3 DNA is TGTGCCAGCAGCCAAGATAGGGGCACTGAAGCTTTCTTT.

This clone was found once. J is TRBJ2-5 and V is TRBV5-5; 9 nucleotides line up with TRBD2. Germline assignment: CDR1 SGHKS and CDR2 YYEKEE (reference sequence). The length of the CDR3 is 14 residues. V trimming: 2 bases; J trimming: 4 bases; junction bases outside the gene matches: 3. The CDR3 sequence: CASSLGSGRETQYF. The CDR3 nucleotides read TGTGCCAGCAGCTTAGGTAGCGGGAGAGAGACCCAGTACTTC.

To note about this clone: The sample holds other DNA sequences that translate to the same CDR3. The chain carries TRBV7-9 and TRBJ2-3, with TRBD2 as a possible D gene (5 bases). There are 13 residues in the CDR3. V shed 1 base and J shed 3 bases, with 5 bases lying between them. The germline V gene has CDR1 SEHNR and CDR2 FQNEAQ (reference sequence). CDR3 sequence (DNA): TGTGCCAGCAGCTTAGGAGGGACAGATACGCAGTATTTT. As protein: CASSLGGTDTQYF.

The chain recombines TRBV24-1 with TRBJ2-1; D uncertain. Per the germline V gene, CDR1 is KGHDR and CDR2 is SFDVKD. Trimming pared 4 bases from V and 1 base from J, leaving 10 bases between. This CDR3 is built from 15 residues. The CDR3 nucleotides are TGTGCCACCAGTGACCCTGTGGCTTCCTACAATGAGCAGTTCTTC. It encodes CATSDPVASYNEQFF.

This chain uses TRBV19 with TRBJ2-5; 10 positions agree with TRBD2. This CDR3 contains 16 residues. Losses at the gene ends were 2 bases for V and 5 bases for J; bases not matched to a gene: 8. Per germline, CDR1 LNHDA and CDR2 SQIVND (reference sequence). CDR3: CASSIRKRGGPETQYF. DNA of the CDR3: TGTGCCAGTAGTATAAGGAAGCGGGGGGGCCCGGAGACCCAGTACTTC.

The rearrangement joins TRBV7-6 to TRBJ1-1; 10 bases are a match to TRBD1. CDR1 and CDR2 from the germline V gene are SGHVS and FNYEAQ. V was pared by 7 bases and J by 2 bases, with 4 bases of the junction left unmatched. This CDR3 is built from 14 residues. The DNA for the CDR3 is TGTGCCAGCACGACAGGGGGCCTAAACACTGAAGCTTTCTTT. Encoded protein: CASTTGGLNTEAFF.

The chain links TRBV5-1 to TRBJ1-1; 7 bases are a match to TRBD1. The trim removed 4 bases at V and 4 bases at J, leaving 7 bases unmatched. This CDR3 is 14 amino acids long. Germline assignment: CDR1 SGHRS and CDR2 YFSETQ. As DNA, the CDR3 is TGCGCCAGCAGCGCCATGACAGGGCCCACTGAAGCTTTCTTT. It specifies CASSAMTGPTEAFF.